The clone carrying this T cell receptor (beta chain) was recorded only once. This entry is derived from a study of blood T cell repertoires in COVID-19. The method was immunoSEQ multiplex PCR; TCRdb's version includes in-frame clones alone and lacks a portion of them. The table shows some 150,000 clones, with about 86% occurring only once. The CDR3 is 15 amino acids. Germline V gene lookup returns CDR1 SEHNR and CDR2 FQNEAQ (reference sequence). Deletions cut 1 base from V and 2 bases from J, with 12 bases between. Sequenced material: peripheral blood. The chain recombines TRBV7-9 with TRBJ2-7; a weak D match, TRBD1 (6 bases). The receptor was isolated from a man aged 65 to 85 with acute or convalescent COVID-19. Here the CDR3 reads CASSLVPTGTYEQYF. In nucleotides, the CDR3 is TGTGCCAGCAGCTTAGTTCCGACAGGAACCTACGAGCAGTACTTC.